Presented here are 25 T cell receptor beta chains from one specimen sequenced in a study of T cells in Graves' hyperthyroidism and ophthalmopathy. RNA transcripts yielded amplified TCR beta CDR3 regions. The HTBI primer set drove a first-round RT-PCR of the TCR CDR3. TCRdb re-called the multiplex PCR reads with MiXCR, one entry per CDR3 protein. The table shows 140,000 or so distinct CDR3 sequences, with over 20% occurring only once. The source material was blood. The receptors originated from a woman aged 45-60 years with Graves' hyperthyroidism that later progressed to Graves' ophthalmopathy.

DNA of the CDR3: TGTGCCAGCAGTGAAGCATGGGGGCCCGGGAGCTCCTATAATTCACCCCTCCACTTT. Its translation is CASSEAWGPGSSYNSPLHF. V is TRBV6-1 and J is TRBJ1-6, with D possibly matching TRBD1 (6 bases). Trimming removed 0 bases from V and 0 bases from J, with 15 bases in between. The CDR3 has 19 residues. Germline V CDR1 and CDR2: MNHNS, SASEGT.

The gene calls are TRBV5-8 and TRBJ2-1; TRBD2 is a possible D gene (5 bases). V was pared by 6 bases and J by 5 bases, with 15 bases between. The CDR3 loop spans 14 amino acids. The V gene's germline CDR1 is SGHTS and CDR2 YDEGEE. CDR3 DNA sequence: TGTGCCAGCACCAACCCCCCCGGGGACAATGAGCAGTTCTTC. This codes for CASTNPPGDNEQFF.

The chain uses TRBV19 and TRBJ2-1, with 8 bases fitting TRBD1. Germline V gene sequence: CDR1 LNHDA, CDR2 SQIVND (reference sequence). CDR3 length: 14 amino acids. Trimming took 5 bases from V and 8 from J; bases not matched to a gene: 8. CDR3 nucleotide sequence: TGTGCCAGTAGTGTGGACAGGGTTGGCGATGAGCAGTTCTTC. Translation: CASSVDRVGDEQFF.

This chain connects TRBV28 to TRBJ1-1; TRBD1 matches at 10 bases. In germline, CDR1 is MDHEN, CDR2 SYDVKM. The V gene end was trimmed by 4 bases and the J gene end by 1 base; junction bases not matched to a gene: 15. This CDR3 contains 19 residues. CDR3 sequence (DNA): TGTGCCAGCAGTTCAACCCCCCATCTCGGACAGGGGGGGAACACTGAAGCTTTCTTT. Its protein product is CASSSTPHLGQGGNTEAFF.

The rearrangement joins TRBV14 to TRBJ2-3; D gene ambiguous. Germline-derived CDR1 and CDR2 are SGHDN and FVKESK. V was trimmed by 4 bases and J by 3 bases, leaving 8 bases between them. CDR3 size: 13 residues. CDR3 region: CASSPRLTDTQYF. The CDR3 coding sequence is TGTGCCAGCAGCCCCCGATTAACAGATACGCAGTATTTT.

This clonotype has ten or more counts. CDR3 in DNA: TGCGCCAGCAGCCCCGACCCGTTCCGGGGGTCCTACGAGCAGTACTTC. Translated: CASSPDPFRGSYEQYF. This chain links TRBV5-1 with TRBJ2-7, with D perhaps matching TRBD2 (6 bases). Trimming pared 4 bases from V and 1 base from J, leaving 18 bases between. CDR1 and CDR2 from the germline V gene are SGHRS and YFSETQ. The CDR3 contains 16 residues.

The V gene is TRBV5-1, the J gene TRBJ2-7; maybe TRBD2 (5 bases). Germline CDR1 is SGHRS and CDR2 is YFSETQ. CDR3 length: 13 residues. V lost 4 bases and J 6 bases, leaving 14 bases between the germline ends. The CDR3 is CASSPGIQGEQYF. CDR3 sequence (DNA): TGCGCCAGCAGCCCGGGGATACAAGGCGAGCAGTACTTC.

This clonotype was seen at least ten times. This sequence joins TRBV30 and TRBJ1-2, with 7 bases that match TRBD1. CDR3 length: 15 amino acids. The germline gives CDR1 GTSNPN, CDR2 SVGIG (reference sequence). J gave up 5 bases and V 3 bases, and 12 bases lay outside the gene matches. CDR3 sequence (DNA): TGTGCCTGGAGCTTCGGGGTGGGGACAGTATATGGCTACACCTTC. It is translated as CAWSFGVGTVYGYTF.

V usage is TRBV12-3 or TRBV12-4 and J usage is TRBJ2-2; D gene ambiguous. The CDR3 contains 11 residues. Between the trimmed V and J ends, which lost 5 bases and 7 bases, there was a span of 5 bases. The CDR3 bases are TGTGCCAGCAGTCCAATCGGGGAGCTGTTTTTT. It specifies CASSPIGELFF.

This clonotype occurred many times. The chain employs TRBV2 and TRBJ2-5, with TRBD1 matching 7 bases. CDR3 length: 16 amino acids. V lost 1 base and J lost 3; bases outside the gene matches: 8. Germline CDR1 SNHLY, CDR2 FYNNEI. The CDR3 DNA reads as TGTGCCAGCAGTGAAGGGACAGGTGGCCTGAAAGAGACCCAGTACTTC. Residues: CASSEGTGGLKETQYF.

This clonotype has a count of ten or more. The genes are TRBV12-3 or TRBV12-4 and TRBJ1-2; TRBD1 agrees at 7 bases. V lost 3 bases and J lost 7; bases outside the gene matches: 5. The CDR3 has 13 residues. For the CDR3, the DNA is TGTGCCAGCAGTTTGACAGGGCGAAGTGGCTACACCTTC. This encodes CASSLTGRSGYTF.

This clonotype was counted ten times or more. V is TRBV7-3 and J is TRBJ2-5; the D is unclear. Trimming took off 2 bases at V and 5 bases at J, with 9 bases between the two ends. The CDR3 contains 13 residues. Germline V lookup: CDR1 SGHTA, CDR2 FQGTGA. DNA for the CDR3: TGTGCCAGCAGCTTATTCGGTGGGGAGACCCAGTACTTC. As protein: CASSLFGGETQYF.

This clonotype was recorded at least ten times. The rearrangement links TRBV20-1 to TRBJ1-1, with TRBD1 as a possible D gene (5 bases). This CDR3 is built from 13 residues. V was cut by 0 bases and J by 6 bases, with 11 bases left in between. Germline values: CDR1 DFQATT, CDR2 SNEGSKA (reference sequence). The CDR3 loop reads CSARDQGSAEAFF. The CDR3 region has the DNA TGCAGTGCTAGAGATCAGGGATCAGCTGAAGCTTTCTTT.

The rearrangement uses TRBV4-1 and TRBJ2-7; 11 positions match TRBD2. Unmatched junction bases numbered 5, after V lost 0 bases and J lost 4 bases. CDR1 MGHRA and CDR2 YSYEKL come from the germline V gene. This CDR3 has 16 residues. The CDR3 spells CASSQDPGLAAYEQYF. The CDR3, as DNA: TGCGCCAGCAGCCAAGATCCGGGACTAGCGGCATACGAGCAGTACTTC.

V usage is TRBV28 and J usage is TRBJ1-5; TRBD1 matches at 10 bases. V lost 6 bases and J lost 2; bases outside the gene matches: 13. CDR1 and CDR2 from the germline V gene are MDHEN and SYDVKM. This CDR3 is 18 amino acids long. The CDR3 region has the DNA TGTGCCAGCAGCCACCTCGGACAGGGGGGGTCTGGCAATCAGCCCCAGCATTTT. Translated: CASSHLGQGGSGNQPQHF.

This rearrangement joins TRBV10-3 to TRBJ2-1; D gene unclear. Germline V gene data show CDR1 as ENHRY and CDR2 as SYGVKD. V dropped 2 bases and J dropped 6 bases, with 2 bases sitting between them. This CDR3 comprises 11 residues. CDR3 sequence reads: CAISEINEQFF. CDR3 nucleotides: TGTGCCATCAGTGAGATCAATGAGCAGTTCTTC.

This clonotype appeared many times. The V call is TRBV7-2, the J call TRBJ1-2; 7 bases match TRBD1. CDR3 length: 14 residues. With V trimmed by 5 bases and J by 0 bases, 3 bases remained unmatched. Germline CDR1 reads SGHTA; CDR2 reads FQGNSA. CDR3 nucleotides: TGTGCCAGCAGCCGGGACAGCTCTAACTATGGCTACACCTTC. Protein product: CASSRDSSNYGYTF.

The table lists this clonotype with many counts. V usage is TRBV7-9 and J usage is TRBJ2-2; a possible D gene is TRBD2 (6 bases). The V end was cut by 3 bases, the J end by 4 bases, with 12 bases between. The CDR3 is 15 amino acids. CDR1 and CDR2 from the germline V gene are SEHNR and FQNEAQ (reference sequence). The CDR3 nucleotides read TGTGCCAGCAGCTTTGGATCTAGCGTCACCGGGGAGCTGTTTTTT. Translating it yields CASSFGSSVTGELFF.

At least ten counts were recorded for this clonotype. The chain is built from TRBV5-1 and TRBJ2-1; 8 bases align to TRBD1. This CDR3 has 14 amino acids. CDR1 is SGHRS and CDR2 is YFSETQ in the germline V gene. The junction had 3 bases not matched to a gene; V was cut back by 4 bases and J by 3 bases. The CDR3 DNA reads as TGCGCCAGCAGCCCGGGACAGGTCTACAATGAGCAGTTCTTC. Amino acids: CASSPGQVYNEQFF.

This clonotype appeared many times. The chain employs TRBV5-1 and TRBJ2-2; D uncertain. The CDR3 loop spans 14 amino acids. Per germline, CDR1 SGHRS and CDR2 YFSETQ. The V gene lost 3 bases and the J gene lost 5 bases, with 11 bases spanning the gap. CDR3 amino acids: CASSSKLTTGELFF. DNA for the CDR3: TGCGCCAGCAGCTCCAAACTAACAACCGGGGAGCTGTTTTTT. Full variable domain (rest looked up from reference TRBV5-1 and TRBJ2-2): KAGVTQTPRYLIKTRGQQVTLSCSPISGHRSVSWYQQTPGQGLQFLFEYFSETQRNKGNFPGRFSGRQFSNSRSEMNVSTLELGDSALYLCASSSKLTTGELFFGEGSRLTVL.

This chain links TRBV15 with TRBJ2-3, with 7 bases lining up with TRBD2. CDR3 length equals 18 residues. Germline trimming cut 0 bases from V and 2 bases from J; bases unmatched to any gene: 11. The germline V gene encodes CDR1 LNHNV and CDR2 YYDKDF (reference sequence). Here the CDR3 reads CATSRDRPAGLSTDTQYF. The DNA for the CDR3 is TGTGCCACCAGCAGAGATCGGCCAGCGGGACTCTCCACAGATACGCAGTATTTT.

The J gene is TRBJ2-5, the V gene TRBV20-1; 10 nucleotides line up with TRBD1. With V trimmed by 3 bases and J by 5 bases, 6 bases remained unmatched. The germline CDR1 and CDR2 sequences are DFQATT and SNEGSKA (reference sequence). The CDR3 sequence is 14 residues long. The chain's CDR3 is CSASQTGGGETQYF. CDR3 nucleotides: TGCAGTGCTAGCCAGACAGGGGGCGGTGAGACCCAGTACTTC.

This clonotype was seen at least ten times. The chain carries TRBV20-1 and TRBJ1-4; TRBD1 matches at 7 bases. The germline gives CDR1 DFQATT, CDR2 SNEGSKA (reference sequence). This CDR3 is built from 15 residues. V shed 0 bases, J shed 8 bases, and the junction held 9 bases outside the gene matches. As DNA, the CDR3 is TGCAGTGCTAGAGATCCCACAGGGGTGGGGGAAAAACTGTTTTTT. Protein: CSARDPTGVGEKLFF.

This clonotype was counted at least ten times. The chain employs TRBV3-1 and TRBJ1-6; D may be TRBD1 (6 bases). V lost 2 bases and J 9 bases, leaving 17 bases between the germline ends. Germline V gene lookup returns CDR1 LGHDT and CDR2 YNNKEL (reference sequence). The CDR3 sequence is 16 residues long. CDR3 sequence: CASSQLPTGGGSPLHF. In DNA, the CDR3 is TGTGCCAGCAGCCAACTCCCGACAGGCGGTGGTTCACCCCTCCACTTT.

The V call is TRBV6-1, the J call TRBJ2-6, with a weak D call TRBD1 (5 bases). The germline V and J ends were trimmed by 6 bases and 0 bases, with 6 bases remaining between them. There are 14 residues in the CDR3. The germline gives CDR1 MNHNS, CDR2 SASEGT. Here the CDR3 DNA reads TGTGCCAGCAGGGACATCTCTGGGGCCAACGTCCTGACTTTC. Amino acids: CASRDISGANVLTF.